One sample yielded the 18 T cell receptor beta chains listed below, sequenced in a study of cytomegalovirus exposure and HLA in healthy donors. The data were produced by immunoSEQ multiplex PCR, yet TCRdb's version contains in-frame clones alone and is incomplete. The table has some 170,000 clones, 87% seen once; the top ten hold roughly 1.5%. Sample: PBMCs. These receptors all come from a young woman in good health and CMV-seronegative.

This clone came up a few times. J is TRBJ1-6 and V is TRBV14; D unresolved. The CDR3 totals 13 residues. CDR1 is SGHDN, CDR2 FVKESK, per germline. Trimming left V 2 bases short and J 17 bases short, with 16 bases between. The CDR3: CASSQSEGSRIHF. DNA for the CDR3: TGTGCCAGCAGCCAATCCGAAGGCTCGAGGATCCACTTT.

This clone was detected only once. In DNA form, the CDR3 reads TGCAGCGTTGAAGAGGCAGGGTCGGATACGCAGTATTTT. Translated: CSVEEAGSDTQYF. This chain joins TRBV29-1 and TRBJ2-3, with D maybe TRBD1 (5 bases). Per germline, CDR1 SQVTM and CDR2 ANQGSEA. There are 13 residues in the CDR3. Trimming stripped 0 bases from V and 6 bases from J, with 10 bases between.

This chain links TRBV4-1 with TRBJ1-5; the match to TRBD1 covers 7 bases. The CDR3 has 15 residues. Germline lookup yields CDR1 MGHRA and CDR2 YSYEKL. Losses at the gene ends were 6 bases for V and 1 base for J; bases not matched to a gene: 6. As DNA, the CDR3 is TGCGCCAGCAGTTACGACAGGGTAAGCAATCAGCCCCAGCATTTT. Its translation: CASSYDRVSNQPQHF.

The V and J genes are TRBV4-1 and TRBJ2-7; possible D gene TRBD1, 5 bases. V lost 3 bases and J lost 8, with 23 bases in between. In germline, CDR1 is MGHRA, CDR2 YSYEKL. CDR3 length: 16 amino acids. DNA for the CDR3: TGCGCCAGCAGCCAGACCGGAATTAAGGACACCGGCAAGCAGTACTTC. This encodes CASSQTGIKDTGKQYF.

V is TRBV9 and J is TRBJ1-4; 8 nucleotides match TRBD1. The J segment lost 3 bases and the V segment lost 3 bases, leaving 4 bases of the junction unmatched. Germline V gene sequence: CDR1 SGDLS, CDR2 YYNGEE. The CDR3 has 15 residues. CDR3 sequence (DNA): TGTGCCAGCAGCGGACGGACAGGGCCTAATGAAAAACTGTTTTTT. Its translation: CASSGRTGPNEKLFF.

CDR3 in DNA: TGTGCCAGCAGCTATCCGGGACATAACCGAGAGACCCAGTACTTC. Translated: CASSYPGHNRETQYF. The rearrangement joins TRBV7-9 to TRBJ2-5, with D perhaps matching TRBD1 (6 bases). This CDR3 comprises 15 residues. Per the germline V gene, CDR1 is SEHNR and CDR2 is FQNEAQ (reference sequence). Deletions cut 4 bases from V and 4 bases from J, with 16 bases between.

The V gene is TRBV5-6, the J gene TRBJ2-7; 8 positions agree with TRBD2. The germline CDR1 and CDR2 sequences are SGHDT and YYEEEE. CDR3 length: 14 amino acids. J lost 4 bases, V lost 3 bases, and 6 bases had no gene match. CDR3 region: CASSSLAGQYEQYF. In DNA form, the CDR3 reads TGTGCCAGCAGCTCTTTAGCGGGGCAGTACGAGCAGTACTTC.

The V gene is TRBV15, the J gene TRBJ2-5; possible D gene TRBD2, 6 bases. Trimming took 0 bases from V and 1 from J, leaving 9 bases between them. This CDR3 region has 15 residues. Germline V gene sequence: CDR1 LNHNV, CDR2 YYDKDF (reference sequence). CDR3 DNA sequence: TGTGCCACCAGCAGAGAACGACTAGTCCAAGAGACCCAGTACTTC. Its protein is CATSRERLVQETQYF.

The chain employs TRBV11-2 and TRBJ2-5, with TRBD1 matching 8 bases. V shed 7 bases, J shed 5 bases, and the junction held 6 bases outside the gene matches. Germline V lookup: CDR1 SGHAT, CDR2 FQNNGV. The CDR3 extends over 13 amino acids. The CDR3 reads CASTSTGVETQYF. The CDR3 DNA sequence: TGTGCCAGCACCTCGACAGGGGTGGAGACCCAGTACTTC. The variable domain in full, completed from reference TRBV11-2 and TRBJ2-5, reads EAGVAQSPRYKIIEKRQSVAFWCNPISGHATLYWYQQILGQGPKLLIQFQNNGVVDDSQLPKDRFSAERLKGVDSTLKIQPAKLEDSAVYLCASTSTGVETQYFGPGTRLLVL.

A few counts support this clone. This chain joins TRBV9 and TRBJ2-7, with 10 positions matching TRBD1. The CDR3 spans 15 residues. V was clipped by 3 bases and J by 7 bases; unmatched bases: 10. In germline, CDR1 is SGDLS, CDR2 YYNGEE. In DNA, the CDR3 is TGTGCCAGCAGCGCCGACAGGGGGCCAGCGGGGGAGCAGTACTTC. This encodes CASSADRGPAGEQYF.

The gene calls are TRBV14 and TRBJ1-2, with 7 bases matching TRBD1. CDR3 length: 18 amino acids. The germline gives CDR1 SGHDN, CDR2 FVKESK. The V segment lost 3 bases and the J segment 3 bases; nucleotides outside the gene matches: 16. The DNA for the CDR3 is TGTGCCAGCAGCCAGACGGGCCTAAGACAGGGCCGGGACTATGGCTACACCTTC. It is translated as CASSQTGLRQGRDYGYTF. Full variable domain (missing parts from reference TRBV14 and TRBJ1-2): EAGVTQFPSHSVIEKGQTVTLRCDPISGHDNLYWYRRVMGKEIKFLLHFVKESKQDESGMPNNRFLAERTGGTYSTLKVQPAELEDSGVYFCASSQTGLRQGRDYGYTFGSGTRLTVV.

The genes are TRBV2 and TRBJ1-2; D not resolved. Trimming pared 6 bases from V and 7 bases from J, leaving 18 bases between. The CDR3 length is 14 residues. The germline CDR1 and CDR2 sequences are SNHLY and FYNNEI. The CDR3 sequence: CASSGSRAGGGYTF. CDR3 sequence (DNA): TGTGCCAGCAGCGGAAGTCGGGCTGGAGGTGGCTACACCTTC. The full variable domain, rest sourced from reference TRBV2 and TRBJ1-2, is EPEVTQTPSHQVTQMGQEVILRCVPISNHLYFYWYRQILGQKVEFLVSFYNNEISEKSEIFDDQFSVERPDGSNFTLKIRSTKLEDSAMYFCASSGSRAGGGYTFGSGTRLTVV.

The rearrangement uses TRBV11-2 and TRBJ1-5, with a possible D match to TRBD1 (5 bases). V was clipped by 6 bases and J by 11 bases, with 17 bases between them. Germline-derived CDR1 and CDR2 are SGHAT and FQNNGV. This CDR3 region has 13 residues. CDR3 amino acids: CASSARGSTAQHF. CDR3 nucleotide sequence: TGTGCCAGCAGTGCACGGGGGTCAACAGCCCAGCATTTT. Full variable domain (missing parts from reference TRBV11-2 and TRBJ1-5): EAGVAQSPRYKIIEKRQSVAFWCNPISGHATLYWYQQILGQGPKLLIQFQNNGVVDDSQLPKDRFSAERLKGVDSTLKIQPAKLEDSAVYLCASSARGSTAQHFGDGTRLSIL.

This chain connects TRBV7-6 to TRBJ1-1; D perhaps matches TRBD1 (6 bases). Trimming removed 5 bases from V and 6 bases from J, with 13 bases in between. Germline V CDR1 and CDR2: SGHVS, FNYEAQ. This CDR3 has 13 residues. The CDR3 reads CASSGGGGAEAFF. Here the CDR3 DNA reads TGTGCCAGCAGCGGGGGCGGGGGGGCTGAAGCTTTCTTT.

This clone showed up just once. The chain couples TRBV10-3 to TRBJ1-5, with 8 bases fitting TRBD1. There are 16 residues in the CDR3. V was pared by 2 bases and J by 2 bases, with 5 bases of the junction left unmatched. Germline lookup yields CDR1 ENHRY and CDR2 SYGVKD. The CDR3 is CAISENLGQGNQPQHF. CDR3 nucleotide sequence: TGTGCCATCAGTGAGAATCTGGGACAGGGCAATCAGCCCCAGCATTTT.

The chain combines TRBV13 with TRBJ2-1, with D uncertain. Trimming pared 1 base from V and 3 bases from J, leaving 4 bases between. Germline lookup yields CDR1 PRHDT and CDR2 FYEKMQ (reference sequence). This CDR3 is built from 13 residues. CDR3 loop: CASSLVHYNEQFF. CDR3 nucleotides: TGTGCCAGCAGCTTAGTTCACTACAATGAGCAGTTCTTC.

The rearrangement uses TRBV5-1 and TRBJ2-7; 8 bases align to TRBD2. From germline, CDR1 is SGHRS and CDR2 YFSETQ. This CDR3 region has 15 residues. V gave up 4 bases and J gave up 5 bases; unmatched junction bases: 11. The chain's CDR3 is CASSHGGAPTDEQYF. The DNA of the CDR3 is TGCGCCAGCAGCCACGGGGGGGCCCCGACTGACGAGCAGTACTTC.

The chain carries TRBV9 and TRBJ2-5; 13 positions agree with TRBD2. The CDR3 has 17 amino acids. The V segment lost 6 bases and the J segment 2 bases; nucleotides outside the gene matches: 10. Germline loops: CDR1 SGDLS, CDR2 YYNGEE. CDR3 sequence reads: CASTYPTSGGEQETQYF. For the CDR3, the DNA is TGTGCCAGCACCTACCCCACTAGCGGGGGGGAACAAGAGACCCAGTACTTC.